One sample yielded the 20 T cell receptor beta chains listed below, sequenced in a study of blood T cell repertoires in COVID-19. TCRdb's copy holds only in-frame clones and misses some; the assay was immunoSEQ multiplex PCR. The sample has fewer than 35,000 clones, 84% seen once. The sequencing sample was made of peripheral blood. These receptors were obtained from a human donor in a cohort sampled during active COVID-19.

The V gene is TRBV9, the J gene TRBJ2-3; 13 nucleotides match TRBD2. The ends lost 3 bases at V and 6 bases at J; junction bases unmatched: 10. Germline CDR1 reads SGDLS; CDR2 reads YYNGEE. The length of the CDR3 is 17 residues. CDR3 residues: CASSESLAGGSRDTQYF. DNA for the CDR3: TGTGCCAGCAGCGAATCACTAGCGGGGGGGTCCAGGGATACGCAGTATTTT.

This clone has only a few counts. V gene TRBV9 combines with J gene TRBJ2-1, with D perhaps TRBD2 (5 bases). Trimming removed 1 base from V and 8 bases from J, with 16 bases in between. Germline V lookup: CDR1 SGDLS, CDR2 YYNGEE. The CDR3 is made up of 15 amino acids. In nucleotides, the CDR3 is TGTGCCAGCAGCGTATCTGGACTCCCCGTCGATGAGCAGTTCTTC. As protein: CASSVSGLPVDEQFF.

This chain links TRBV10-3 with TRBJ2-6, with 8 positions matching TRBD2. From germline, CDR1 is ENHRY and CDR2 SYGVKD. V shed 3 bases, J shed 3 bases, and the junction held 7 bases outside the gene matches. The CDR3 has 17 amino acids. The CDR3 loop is CAISDPGLGGGANVLTF. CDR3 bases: TGTGCCATCAGTGATCCGGGACTAGGGGGTGGGGCCAACGTCCTGACTTTC.

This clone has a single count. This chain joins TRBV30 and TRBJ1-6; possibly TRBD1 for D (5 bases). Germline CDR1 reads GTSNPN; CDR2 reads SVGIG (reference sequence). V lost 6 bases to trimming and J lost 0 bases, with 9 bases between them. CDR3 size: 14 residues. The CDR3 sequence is CACYRSSYNSPLHF. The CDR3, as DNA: TGTGCCTGTTACAGGAGCTCCTATAATTCACCCCTCCACTTT.

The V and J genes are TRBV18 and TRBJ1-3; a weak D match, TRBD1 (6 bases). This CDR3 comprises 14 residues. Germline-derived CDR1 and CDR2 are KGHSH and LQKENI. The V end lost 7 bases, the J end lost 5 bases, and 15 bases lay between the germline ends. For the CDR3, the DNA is TGTGCCAGCTTGCGGACAGAAGTGCGAAACACCATATATTTT. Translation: CASLRTEVRNTIYF.

Here the CDR3 DNA reads TGTGCCAGTAGCGGGGGGACAGATACGCAGTATTTT. Residues: CASSGGTDTQYF. The rearrangement links TRBV28 to TRBJ2-3, with TRBD2 identical over 10 bases. The trim removed 9 bases at V and 3 bases at J, leaving 0 bases unmatched. There are 12 residues in the CDR3. CDR1 and CDR2 (germline): MDHEN, SYDVKM.

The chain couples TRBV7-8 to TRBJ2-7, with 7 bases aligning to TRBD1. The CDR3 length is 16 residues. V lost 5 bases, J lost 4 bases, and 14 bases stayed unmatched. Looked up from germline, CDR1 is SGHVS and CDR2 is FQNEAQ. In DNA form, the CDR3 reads TGTGCCAGCAGCCCAATGACAGGGCTTGTTTGGTACGAGCAGTACTTC. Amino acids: CASSPMTGLVWYEQYF.

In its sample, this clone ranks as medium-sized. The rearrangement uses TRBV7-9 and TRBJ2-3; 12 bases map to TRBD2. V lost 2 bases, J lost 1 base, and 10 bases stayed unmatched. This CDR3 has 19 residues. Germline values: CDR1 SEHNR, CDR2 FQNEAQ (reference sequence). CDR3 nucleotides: TGTGCCAGCAGCTTACCTAGCGGGGGGGAACAGTGGGGCACAGATACGCAGTATTTT. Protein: CASSLPSGGEQWGTDTQYF.

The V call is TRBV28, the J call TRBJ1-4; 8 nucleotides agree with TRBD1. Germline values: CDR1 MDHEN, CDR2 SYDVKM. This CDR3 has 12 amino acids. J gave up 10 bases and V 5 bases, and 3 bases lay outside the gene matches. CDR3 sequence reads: CASSNRGVKLFF. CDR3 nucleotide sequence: TGTGCCAGCAGTAACAGGGGGGTAAAACTGTTTTTT.

CDR3 sequence (DNA): TGTGCCAGCAGTCCCCCGACAGGCAACTACGAGCAGTACTTC. It encodes CASSPPTGNYEQYF. The chain links TRBV28 to TRBJ2-7, with D possibly matching TRBD1 (6 bases). Trimming removed 5 bases from V and 3 bases from J, with 14 bases in between. Looked up from germline, CDR1 is MDHEN and CDR2 is SYDVKM. This CDR3 contains 14 residues.

The CDR3: CASSSVGGGPGTEAFF. In DNA, the CDR3 is TGTGCCAGCAGCTCTGTCGGCGGAGGGCCGGGCACTGAAGCTTTCTTT. The chain couples TRBV27 to TRBJ1-1; D call uncertain. CDR3 length: 16 amino acids. Trimming pared 6 bases from V and 4 bases from J, leaving 21 bases between. Germline CDR1 MNHEY, CDR2 SMNVEV (reference sequence).

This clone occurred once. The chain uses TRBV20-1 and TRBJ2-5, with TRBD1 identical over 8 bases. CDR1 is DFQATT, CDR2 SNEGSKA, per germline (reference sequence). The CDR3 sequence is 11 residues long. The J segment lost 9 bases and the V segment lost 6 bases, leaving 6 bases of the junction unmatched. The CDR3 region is CSAEDREAQYF. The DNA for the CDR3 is TGCAGTGCGGAGGACAGGGAAGCCCAGTACTTC.

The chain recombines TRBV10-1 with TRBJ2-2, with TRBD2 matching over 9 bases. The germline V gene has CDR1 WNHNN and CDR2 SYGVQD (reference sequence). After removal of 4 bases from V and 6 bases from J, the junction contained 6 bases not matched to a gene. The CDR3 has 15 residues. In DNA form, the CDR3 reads TGCGCCAGCAGTGGGGGACTAGCTGAACCCGGGGAGCTGTTTTTT. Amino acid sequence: CASSGGLAEPGELFF.

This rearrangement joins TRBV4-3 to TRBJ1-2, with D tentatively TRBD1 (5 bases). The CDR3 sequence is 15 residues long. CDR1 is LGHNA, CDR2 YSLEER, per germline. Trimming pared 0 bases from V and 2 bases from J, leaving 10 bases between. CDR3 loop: CASSQDSGMNYGYTF. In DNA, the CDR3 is TGCGCCAGCAGCCAAGATTCAGGGATGAACTATGGCTACACCTTC.

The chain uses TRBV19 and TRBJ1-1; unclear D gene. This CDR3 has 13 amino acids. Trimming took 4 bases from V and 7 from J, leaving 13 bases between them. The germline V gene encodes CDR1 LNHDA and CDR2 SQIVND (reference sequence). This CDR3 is CASSTPGGFEAFF. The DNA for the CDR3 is TGTGCCAGTAGTACTCCTGGAGGCTTTGAAGCTTTCTTT.

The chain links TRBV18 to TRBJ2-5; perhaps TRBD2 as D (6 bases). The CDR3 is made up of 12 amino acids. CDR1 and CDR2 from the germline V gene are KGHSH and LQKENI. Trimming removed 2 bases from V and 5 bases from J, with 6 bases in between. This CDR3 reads CASSPGGETQYF. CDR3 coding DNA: TGTGCCAGCTCACCAGGGGGGGAGACCCAGTACTTC. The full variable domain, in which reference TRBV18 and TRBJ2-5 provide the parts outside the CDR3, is NAGVMQNPRHLVRRRGQEARLRCSPMKGHSHVYWYRQLPEEGLKFMVYLQKENIIDESGMPKERFSAEFPKEGPSILRIQQVVRGDSAAYFCASSPGGETQYFGPGTRLLVL.

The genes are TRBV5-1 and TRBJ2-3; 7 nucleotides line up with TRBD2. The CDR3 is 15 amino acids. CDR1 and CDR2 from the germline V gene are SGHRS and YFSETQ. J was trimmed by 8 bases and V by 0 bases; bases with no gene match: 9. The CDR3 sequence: CASSLASSGSRTQYF. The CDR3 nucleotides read TGCGCCAGCAGCTTGGCGTCTAGCGGATCCCGTACGCAGTATTTT.

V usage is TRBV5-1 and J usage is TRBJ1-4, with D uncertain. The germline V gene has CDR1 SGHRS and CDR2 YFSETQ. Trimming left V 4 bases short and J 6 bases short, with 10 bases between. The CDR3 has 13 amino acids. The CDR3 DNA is TGCGCCAGCAGCGCGACACCGGATGAAAAACTGTTTTTT. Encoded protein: CASSATPDEKLFF.

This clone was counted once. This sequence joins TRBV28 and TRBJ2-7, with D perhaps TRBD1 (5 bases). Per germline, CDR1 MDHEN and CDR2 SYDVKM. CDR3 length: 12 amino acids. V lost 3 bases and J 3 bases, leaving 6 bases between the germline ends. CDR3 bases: TGTGCCAGCAGTTTGACAGACTACGAGCAGTACTTC. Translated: CASSLTDYEQYF.

The CDR3, as DNA: TGTGCCAGCTCACCAGGGACAGAGGCCTTTATCTATGGCTACACCTTC. This gives the protein CASSPGTEAFIYGYTF. The chain carries TRBV18 and TRBJ1-2; TRBD1 agrees at 7 bases. Germline CDR1 and CDR2: KGHSH and LQKENI. CDR3 size: 16 residues. Trimming at V came to 2 bases and at J to 4 bases, leaving 10 bases not matched to a gene.